The clone carrying this T cell receptor beta chain was found a few times. What it recognizes is unknown. There are 15 residues in the CDR3. The V and J ends lost 0 bases and 4 bases, in that order; junction bases with no gene match: 6. The germline gives CDR1 DFQATT, CDR2 SNEGSKA (reference sequence). TCRdb called the RT-PCR reads again in MiXCR, with one record for every CDR3 protein. This sample has about 520,000 distinct CDR3 sequences; 6.5% to 8% occur once, and the top ten carry 13%. These data come from a study of response to subunit inactivated influenza vaccine. General study findings and limits: Authors suggested each seasonal flu vaccination may recruit only limited numbers of new T cells.

V gene TRBV20-1 combines with J gene TRBJ1-5; 7 bases match TRBD1. The material was PBMCs from blood, obtained around 25 months after vaccination. This receptor was identified in a man aged 45 to 75 who received an inactivated influenza vaccine. The CDR3 coding sequence is TGCAGTGCTAGAGAGGGACAGACAGGGAATCAGCCCCAGCATTTT. This gives the protein CSAREGQTGNQPQHF.